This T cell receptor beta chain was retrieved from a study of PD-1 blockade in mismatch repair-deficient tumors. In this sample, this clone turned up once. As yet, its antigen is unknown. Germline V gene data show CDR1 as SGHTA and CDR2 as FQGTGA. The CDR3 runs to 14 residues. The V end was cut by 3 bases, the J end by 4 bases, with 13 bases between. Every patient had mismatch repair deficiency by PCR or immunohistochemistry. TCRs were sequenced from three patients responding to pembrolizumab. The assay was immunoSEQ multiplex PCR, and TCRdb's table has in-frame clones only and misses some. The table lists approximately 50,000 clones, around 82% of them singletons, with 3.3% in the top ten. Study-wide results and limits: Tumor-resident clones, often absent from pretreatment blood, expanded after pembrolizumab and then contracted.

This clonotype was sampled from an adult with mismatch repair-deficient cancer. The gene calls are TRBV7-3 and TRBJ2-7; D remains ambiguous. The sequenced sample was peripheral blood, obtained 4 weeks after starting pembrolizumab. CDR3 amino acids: CASSFRQSAYEQYF. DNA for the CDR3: TGTGCCAGCAGCTTTCGGCAAAGTGCGTACGAGCAGTACTTC.